The clone carrying this TCR beta chain showed up many times. The target antigen is unknown. The germline gene is not matched at one end of the junction; a read error may be the cause. There are 15 residues in the CDR3. CDR1 is SGHRS and CDR2 is YFSETQ in the germline V gene. Together with a sample-barcoded 5' primer, a J-beta primer mix was included in a second PCR lasting roughly 6 to 12 cycles. From the 5' RACE reads, TCRdb called clonotypes with MiXCR, one entry per CDR3 protein. The table shows fewer than 800,000 distinct CDR3 sequences, with under 25% occurring only once. This sample was included in a study of blood T cells in healthy people across ages. Healthy Caucasians from Russia aged about 6 to 90 served as donors. Per sample, a minimum of 6.5 million PBMCs were isolated. Study outcomes and limitations: Percentage of naive T cells showed a strong correlation with TCR beta diversity. The study lacked donor CMV status, which possibly confounded expanded clonotype changes.

The sequence was obtained from a man in his 70s in good health. The sample was blood. This sequence joins TRBV5-1 and TRBJ2-7; TRBD1 agrees at 11 bases. The CDR3 region is CASSLSGTGGYEQYF. In DNA form, the CDR3 reads TGTGCCAGCAGTTTATCGGGGACAGGGGGCTACGAGCAGTACTTC.